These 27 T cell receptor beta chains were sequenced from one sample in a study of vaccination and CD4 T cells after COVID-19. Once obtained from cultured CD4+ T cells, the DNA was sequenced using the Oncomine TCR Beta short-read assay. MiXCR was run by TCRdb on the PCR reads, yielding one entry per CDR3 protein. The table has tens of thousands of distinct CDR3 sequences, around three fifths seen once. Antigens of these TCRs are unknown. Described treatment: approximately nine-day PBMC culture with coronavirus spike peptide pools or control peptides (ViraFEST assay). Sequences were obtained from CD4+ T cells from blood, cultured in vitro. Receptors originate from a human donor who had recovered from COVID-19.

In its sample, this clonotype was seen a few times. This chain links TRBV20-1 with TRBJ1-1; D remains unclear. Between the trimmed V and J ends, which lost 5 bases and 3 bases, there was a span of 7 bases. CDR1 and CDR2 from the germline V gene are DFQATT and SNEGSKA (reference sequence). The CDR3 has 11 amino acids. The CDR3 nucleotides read TGCAGTGCTCTGGGAGACACTGAAGCTTTCTTT. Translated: CSALGDTEAFF.

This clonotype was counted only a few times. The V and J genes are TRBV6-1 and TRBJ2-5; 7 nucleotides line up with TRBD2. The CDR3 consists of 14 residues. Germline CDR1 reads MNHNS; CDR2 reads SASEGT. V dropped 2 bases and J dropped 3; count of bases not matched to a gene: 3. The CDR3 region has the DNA TGTGCCAGCAGTGAACGGGGGAGGGAAGAGACCCAGTACTTC. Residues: CASSERGREETQYF.

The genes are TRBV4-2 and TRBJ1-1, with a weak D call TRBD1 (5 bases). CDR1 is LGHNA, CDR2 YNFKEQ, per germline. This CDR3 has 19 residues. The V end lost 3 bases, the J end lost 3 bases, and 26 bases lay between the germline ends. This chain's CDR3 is CASSHQPAGQVGADTEAFF. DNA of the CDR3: TGTGCCAGCAGCCACCAACCGGCGGGGCAGGTGGGTGCGGACACTGAAGCTTTCTTT.

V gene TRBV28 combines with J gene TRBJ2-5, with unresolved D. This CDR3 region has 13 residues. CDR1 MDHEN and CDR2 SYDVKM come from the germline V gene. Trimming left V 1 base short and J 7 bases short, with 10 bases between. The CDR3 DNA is TGTGCCAGCAGTTTATCAGTCCAACGGACCCAGTACTTC. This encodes CASSLSVQRTQYF.

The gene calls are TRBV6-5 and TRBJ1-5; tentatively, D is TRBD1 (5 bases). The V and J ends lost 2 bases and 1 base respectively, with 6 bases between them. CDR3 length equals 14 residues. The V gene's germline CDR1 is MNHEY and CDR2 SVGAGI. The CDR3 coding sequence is TGTGCCAGCAGTTACGACAGCAGCAATCAGCCCCAGCATTTT. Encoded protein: CASSYDSSNQPQHF.

CDR3 protein: CASTSLSKGDRGQPQHF. The CDR3 nucleotides are TGTGCCAGTACCTCTCTTAGTAAAGGGGACAGAGGTCAGCCCCAGCATTTT. The V call is TRBV19, the J call TRBJ1-5, with TRBD1 matching over 7 bases. Germline V gene lookup returns CDR1 LNHDA and CDR2 SQIVND (reference sequence). V was pared by 7 bases and J by 6 bases, with 18 bases of the junction left unmatched. CDR3 length equals 17 residues.

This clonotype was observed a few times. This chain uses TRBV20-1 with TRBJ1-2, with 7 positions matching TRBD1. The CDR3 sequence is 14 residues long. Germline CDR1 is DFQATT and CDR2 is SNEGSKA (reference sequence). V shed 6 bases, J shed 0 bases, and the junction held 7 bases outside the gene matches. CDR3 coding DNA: TGCAGTGCGGGAGGGACAGCCTCTAACTATGGCTACACCTTC. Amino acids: CSAGGTASNYGYTF.

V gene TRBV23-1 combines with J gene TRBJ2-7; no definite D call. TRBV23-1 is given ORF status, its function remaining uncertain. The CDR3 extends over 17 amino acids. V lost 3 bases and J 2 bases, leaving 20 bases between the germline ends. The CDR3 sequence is CASSHHLIQFTTYEQYF. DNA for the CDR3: TGCGCCAGCAGTCACCACCTAATACAGTTCACAACCTACGAGCAGTACTTC.

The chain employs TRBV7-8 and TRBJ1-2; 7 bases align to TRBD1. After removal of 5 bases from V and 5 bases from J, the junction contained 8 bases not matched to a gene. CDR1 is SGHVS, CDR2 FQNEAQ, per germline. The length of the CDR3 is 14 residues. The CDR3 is CASSTYRGPYGYTF. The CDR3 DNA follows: TGTGCCAGCAGCACCTACAGGGGCCCGTATGGCTACACCTTC.

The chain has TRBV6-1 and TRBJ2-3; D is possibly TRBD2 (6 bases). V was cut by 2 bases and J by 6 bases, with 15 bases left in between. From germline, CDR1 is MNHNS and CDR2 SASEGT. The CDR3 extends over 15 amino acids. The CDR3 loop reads CASSEPDKGRDTQYF. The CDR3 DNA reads TGTGCCAGCAGTGAACCGGATAAGGGGAGGGATACGCAGTATTTT.

For the CDR3, the DNA is TGCAGTGCTAGGGGTTTAGGGGGGCGTCAGAATGAGCAGTTCTTC. As protein: CSARGLGGRQNEQFF. The rearrangement links TRBV20-1 to TRBJ2-1; D tentatively reads TRBD1 or TRBD2 (6 bases each). Trimming shortened V by 3 bases and J by 7 bases, and 19 bases separated the two germline ends. The CDR3 is 15 residues long. Germline values: CDR1 DFQATT, CDR2 SNEGSKA (reference sequence).

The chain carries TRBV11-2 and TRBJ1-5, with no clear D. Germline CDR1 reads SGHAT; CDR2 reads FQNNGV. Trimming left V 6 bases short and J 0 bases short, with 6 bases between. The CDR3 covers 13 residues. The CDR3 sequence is CASSSGSNQPQHF. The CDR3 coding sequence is TGTGCCAGCAGTTCGGGTAGCAATCAGCCCCAGCATTTT.

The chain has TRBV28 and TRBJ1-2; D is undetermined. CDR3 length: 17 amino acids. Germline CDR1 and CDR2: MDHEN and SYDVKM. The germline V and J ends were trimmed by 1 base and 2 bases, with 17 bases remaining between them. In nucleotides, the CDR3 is TGTGCCAGCAGTTTATCTCACGGACTTACATTAAACTATGGCTACACCTTC. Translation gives CASSLSHGLTLNYGYTF.

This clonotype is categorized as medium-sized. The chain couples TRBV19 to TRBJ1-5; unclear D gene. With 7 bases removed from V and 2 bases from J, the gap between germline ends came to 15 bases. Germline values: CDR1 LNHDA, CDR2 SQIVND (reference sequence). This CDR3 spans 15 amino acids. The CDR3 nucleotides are TGTGCCAGTATCGGTCCCCACCCGGGCAATCAGCCCCAGCATTTT. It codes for CASIGPHPGNQPQHF.

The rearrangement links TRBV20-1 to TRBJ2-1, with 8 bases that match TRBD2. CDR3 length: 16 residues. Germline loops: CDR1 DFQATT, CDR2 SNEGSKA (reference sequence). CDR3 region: CSAQGAGGRYGDEQFF. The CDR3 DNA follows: TGCAGCGCGCAAGGGGCCGGCGGGAGGTATGGCGATGAGCAGTTCTTC.

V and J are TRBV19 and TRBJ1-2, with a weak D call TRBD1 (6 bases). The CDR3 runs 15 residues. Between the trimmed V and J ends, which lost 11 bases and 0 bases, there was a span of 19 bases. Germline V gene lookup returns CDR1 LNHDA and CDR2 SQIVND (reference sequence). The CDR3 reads CAARDIRPPNYGYTF. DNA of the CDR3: TGTGCCGCCCGGGACATCAGACCTCCTAACTATGGCTACACCTTC. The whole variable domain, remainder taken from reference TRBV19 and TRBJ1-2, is DGGITQSPKYLFRKEGQNVTLSCEQNLNHDAMYWYRQDPGQGLRLIYYSQIVNDFQKGDIAEGYSVSREKKESFPLTVTSAQKNPTAFYLCAARDIRPPNYGYTFGSGTRLTVV.

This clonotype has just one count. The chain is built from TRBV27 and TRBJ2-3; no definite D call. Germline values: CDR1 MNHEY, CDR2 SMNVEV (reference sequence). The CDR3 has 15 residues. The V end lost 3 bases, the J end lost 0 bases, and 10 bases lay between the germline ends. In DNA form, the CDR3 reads TGTGCCAGCAGTTTTGAGTTAGGCAGCACAGATACGCAGTATTTT. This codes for CASSFELGSTDTQYF.

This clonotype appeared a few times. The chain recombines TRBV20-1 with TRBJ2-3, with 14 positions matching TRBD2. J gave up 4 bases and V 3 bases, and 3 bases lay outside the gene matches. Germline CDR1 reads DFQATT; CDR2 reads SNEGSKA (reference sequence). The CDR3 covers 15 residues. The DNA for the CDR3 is TGCAGTGCTAGCGGACTAGCGGGAGGCCCAGATACGCAGTATTTT. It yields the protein CSASGLAGGPDTQYF.

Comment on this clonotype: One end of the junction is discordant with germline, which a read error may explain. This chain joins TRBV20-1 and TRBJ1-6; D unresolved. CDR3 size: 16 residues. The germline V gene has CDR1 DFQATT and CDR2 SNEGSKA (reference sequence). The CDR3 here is CSARDQRFLGNSPLHF. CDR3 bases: TGCAGTGCCAGAGACCAGCGGTTCTTGGGAAATTCACCCCTCCACTTT.

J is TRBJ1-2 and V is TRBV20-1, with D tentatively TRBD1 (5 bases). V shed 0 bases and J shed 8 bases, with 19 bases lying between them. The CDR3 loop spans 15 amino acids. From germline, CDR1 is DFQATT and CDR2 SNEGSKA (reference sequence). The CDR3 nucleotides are TGCAGTGCTAGAGATAATACGCAGGGAAGAATCGGCTACACCTTC. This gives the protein CSARDNTQGRIGYTF.

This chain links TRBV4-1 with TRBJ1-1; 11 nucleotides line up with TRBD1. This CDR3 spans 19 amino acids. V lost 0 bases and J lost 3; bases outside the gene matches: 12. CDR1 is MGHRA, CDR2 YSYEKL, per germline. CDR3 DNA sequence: TGCGCCAGCAGCCAAGATCCCGGGACAGGGGGAAGGTTTTACACTGAAGCTTTCTTT. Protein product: CASSQDPGTGGRFYTEAFF.

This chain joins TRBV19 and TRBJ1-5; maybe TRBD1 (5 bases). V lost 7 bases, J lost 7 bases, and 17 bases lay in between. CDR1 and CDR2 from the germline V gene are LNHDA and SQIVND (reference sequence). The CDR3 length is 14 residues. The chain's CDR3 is CASTSSGREQPQHF. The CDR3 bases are TGTGCCAGTACCTCCTCGGGACGGGAACAGCCCCAGCATTTT.

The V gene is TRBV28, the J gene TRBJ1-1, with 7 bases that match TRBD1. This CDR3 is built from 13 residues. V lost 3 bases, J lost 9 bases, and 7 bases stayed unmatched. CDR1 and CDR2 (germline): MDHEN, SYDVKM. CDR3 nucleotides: TGTGCCAGCAGTTTCCCCCAGGGGGGGAAAGCTTTCTTT. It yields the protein CASSFPQGGKAFF.

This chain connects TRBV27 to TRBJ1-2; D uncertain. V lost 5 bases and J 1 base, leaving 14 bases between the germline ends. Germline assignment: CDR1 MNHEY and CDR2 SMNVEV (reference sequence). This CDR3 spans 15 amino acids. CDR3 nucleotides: TGTGCCAGCAGTCCTACCGGGAACAATAACTATGGCTACACCTTC. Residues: CASSPTGNNNYGYTF.

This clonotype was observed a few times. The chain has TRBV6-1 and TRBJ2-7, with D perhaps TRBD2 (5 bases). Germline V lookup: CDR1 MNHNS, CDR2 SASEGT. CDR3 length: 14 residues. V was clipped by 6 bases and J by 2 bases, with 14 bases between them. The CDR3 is CASRSGGWAYEQYF. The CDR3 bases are TGTGCCAGCAGGAGCGGTGGATGGGCCTACGAGCAGTACTTC.

DNA for the CDR3: TGTGCCAGCAGTTTGCCGGGACTAGCGGGAGAGGATACGCAGTATTTT. Protein: CASSLPGLAGEDTQYF. The J gene is TRBJ2-3, the V gene TRBV6-2 or TRBV6-3, with TRBD2 identical over 14 bases. Losses at the gene ends were 4 bases for V and 6 bases for J; bases not matched to a gene: 6. This CDR3 spans 16 amino acids. Germline V gene sequence: CDR1 MNHEY, CDR2 SVGEGT.

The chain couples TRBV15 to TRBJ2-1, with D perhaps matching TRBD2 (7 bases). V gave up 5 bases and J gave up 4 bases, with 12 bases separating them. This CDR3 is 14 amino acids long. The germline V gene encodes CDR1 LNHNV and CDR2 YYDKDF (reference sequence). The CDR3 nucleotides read TGTGCCACCAGCGTCCGGGGGGCGTACAATGAGCAGTTCTTC. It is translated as CATSVRGAYNEQFF.